The T cell receptor (beta chain) under discussion was sequenced for a study of shared clonotypes between healthy human individuals. The repertoire was sequenced with immunoSEQ multiplex PCR; TCRdb's copy has only in-frame clones and lacks some. The repertoire includes about 680,000 clones, around three quarters of them detected once, and 1.5% to 2% sits in the top ten. V was clipped by 2 bases and J by 7 bases; unmatched bases: 10. The CDR3 has 14 amino acids. CDR1 SQVTM and CDR2 ANQGSEA come from the germline V gene. This clone was observed a single time. Sequencing used memory CD4+ T cells sorted from blood. Subset noted: CD45RA-negative fraction. This rearrangement joins TRBV29-1 to TRBJ2-5, with 7 bases lining up with TRBD1. The TCR was taken from a woman aged 25-40 years in good health. CDR3 sequence (DNA): TGCAGCGTTGAATTTACAGAGGGGGCTGGGACCCAGTACTTC. It yields the protein CSVEFTEGAGTQYF.